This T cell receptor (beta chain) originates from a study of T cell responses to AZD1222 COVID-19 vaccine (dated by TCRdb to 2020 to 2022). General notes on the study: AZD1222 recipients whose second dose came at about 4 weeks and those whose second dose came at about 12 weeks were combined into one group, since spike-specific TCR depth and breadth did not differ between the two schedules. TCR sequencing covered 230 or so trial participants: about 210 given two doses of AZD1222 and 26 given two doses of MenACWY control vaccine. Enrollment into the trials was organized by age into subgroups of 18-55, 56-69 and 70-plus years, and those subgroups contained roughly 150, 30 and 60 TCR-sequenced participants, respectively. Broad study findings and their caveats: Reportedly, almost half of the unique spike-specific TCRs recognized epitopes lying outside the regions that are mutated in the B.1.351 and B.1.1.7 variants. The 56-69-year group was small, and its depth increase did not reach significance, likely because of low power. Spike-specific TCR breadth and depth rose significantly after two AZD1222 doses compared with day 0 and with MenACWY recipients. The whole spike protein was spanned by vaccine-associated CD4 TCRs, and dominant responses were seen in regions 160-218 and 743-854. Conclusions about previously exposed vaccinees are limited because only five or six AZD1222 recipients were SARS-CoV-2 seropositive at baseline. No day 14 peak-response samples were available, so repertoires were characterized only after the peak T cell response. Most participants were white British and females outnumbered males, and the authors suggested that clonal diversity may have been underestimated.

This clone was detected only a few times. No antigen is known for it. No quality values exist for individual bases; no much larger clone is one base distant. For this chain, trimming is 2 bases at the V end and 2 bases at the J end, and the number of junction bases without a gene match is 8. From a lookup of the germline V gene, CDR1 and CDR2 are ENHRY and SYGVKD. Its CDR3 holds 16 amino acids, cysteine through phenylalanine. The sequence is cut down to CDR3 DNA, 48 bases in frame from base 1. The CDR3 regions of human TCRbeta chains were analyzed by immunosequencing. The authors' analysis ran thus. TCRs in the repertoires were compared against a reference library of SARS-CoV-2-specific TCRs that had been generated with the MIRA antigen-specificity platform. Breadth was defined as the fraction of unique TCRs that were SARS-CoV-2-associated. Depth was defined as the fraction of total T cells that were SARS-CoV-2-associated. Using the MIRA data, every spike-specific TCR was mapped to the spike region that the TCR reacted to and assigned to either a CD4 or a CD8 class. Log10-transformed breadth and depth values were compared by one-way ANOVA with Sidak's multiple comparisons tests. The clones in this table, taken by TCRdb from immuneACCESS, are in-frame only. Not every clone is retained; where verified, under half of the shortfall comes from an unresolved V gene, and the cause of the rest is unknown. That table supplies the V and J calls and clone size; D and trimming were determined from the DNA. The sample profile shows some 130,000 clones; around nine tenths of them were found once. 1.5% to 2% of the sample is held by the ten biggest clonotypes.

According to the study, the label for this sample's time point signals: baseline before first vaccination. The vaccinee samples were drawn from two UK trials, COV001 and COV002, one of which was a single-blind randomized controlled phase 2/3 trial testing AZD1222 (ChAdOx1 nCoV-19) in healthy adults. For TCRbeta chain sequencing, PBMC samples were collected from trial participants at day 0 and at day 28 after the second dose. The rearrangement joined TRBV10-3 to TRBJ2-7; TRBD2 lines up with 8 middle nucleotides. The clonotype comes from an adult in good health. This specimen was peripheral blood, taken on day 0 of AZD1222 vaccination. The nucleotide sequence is TGTGCCATCAGTGAGGGGACTAGAGCGGGGCCCTACGAGCAGTACTTC. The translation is CAISEGTRAGPYEQYF.